These T cell receptor beta chains were read from a single sample in a study of cytomegalovirus exposure and HLA in healthy donors. Data came from immunoSEQ multiplex PCR; TCRdb stores just in-frame clones and leaves some out. The table has under 120,000 clones, 55% to 75% seen once. The sample was PBMCs. These receptors were obtained from a man aged 25-45 years in good health and CMV-seropositive. The CDR3 runs from the conserved cysteine through the conserved F or W. The D gene is left open where the match is weak. The size entry is marked missing in some rows and otherwise reads once, few, many or a size class.

d_gene: .
abundance: .
len: 15
j_gene: TRBJ1-2
v_gene: TRBV19
CDR3aa: CASSPRGGVGYGYTF
CDR3nt: TGTGCCAGTAGCCCTAGGGGGGGCGTAGGGTATGGCTACACCTTC

d_gene: TRBD1
abundance: .
len: 13
j_gene: TRBJ1-5
v_gene: TRBV2
CDR3aa: CASRGQGDQPQHF
CDR3nt: TGTGCCAGCAGGGGACAGGGGGATCAGCCCCAGCATTTT

d_gene: .
abundance: .
len: 14
j_gene: TRBJ2-1
v_gene: TRBV19
CDR3aa: CASSMGRGINEQFF
CDR3nt: TGTGCCAGTAGTATGGGGCGCGGCATAAATGAGCAGTTCTTC

d_gene: .
abundance: .
len: 14
j_gene: TRBJ1-1
v_gene: TRBV10-3
CDR3aa: CATPRGSPNTEAFF
CDR3nt: TGTGCGACGCCGCGGGGATCCCCGAACACTGAAGCTTTCTTT

d_gene: .
abundance: few
len: 14
j_gene: TRBJ2-1
v_gene: TRBV18
CDR3aa: CASSLGRGYNEQFF
CDR3nt: TGTGCCAGCTCACTCGGACGGGGCTACAATGAGCAGTTCTTC

d_gene: TRBD1
abundance: .
len: 14
j_gene: TRBJ1-1
v_gene: TRBV2
CDR3aa: CASDLGTANTEAFF
CDR3nt: TGTGCCAGCGACTTAGGGACAGCGAACACTGAAGCTTTCTTT

d_gene: .
abundance: once
len: 14
j_gene: TRBJ1-1
v_gene: TRBV18
CDR3aa: CASSRYATNTEAFF
CDR3nt: TGTGCCAGTTCACGGTACGCTACGAACACTGAAGCTTTCTTT

d_gene: TRBD1
abundance: once
len: 16
j_gene: TRBJ1-1
v_gene: TRBV13
CDR3aa: CASSSRTGTGGTEAFF
CDR3nt: TGTGCCAGCAGCTCAAGAACCGGGACAGGGGGCACTGAAGCTTTCTTT

d_gene: .
abundance: .
len: 17
j_gene: TRBJ2-7
v_gene: TRBV21-1
CDR3aa: CASSLRQGVQLGYEQYF
CDR3nt: TGTGCCAGCAGCCTTCGACAGGGGGTGCAACTGGGCTACGAGCAGTACTTC

d_gene: .
abundance: .
len: 13
j_gene: TRBJ1-1
v_gene: TRBV2
CDR3aa: CASSSIGQIEAFF
CDR3nt: TGTGCCAGCAGTTCCATAGGACAGATTGAAGCTTTCTTT

d_gene: .
abundance: .
len: 13
j_gene: TRBJ1-5
v_gene: TRBV27
CDR3aa: CASSSSPGSPQHF
CDR3nt: TGTGCCAGCAGTTCCTCGCCAGGTAGTCCCCAGCATTTT

d_gene: .
abundance: few
len: 13
j_gene: TRBJ1-4
v_gene: TRBV29-1
CDR3aa: CSVEAGGDEKLFF
CDR3nt: TGCAGCGTTGAGGCGGGGGGGGATGAAAAACTGTTTTTT

d_gene: TRBD1
abundance: .
len: 18
j_gene: TRBJ1-4
v_gene: TRBV6-1
CDR3aa: CASSASRGPGATNEKLFF
CDR3nt: TGTGCCAGCAGTGCCTCCAGGGGGCCGGGGGCAACTAATGAAAAACTGTTTTTT

d_gene: TRBD2
abundance: few
len: 13
j_gene: TRBJ2-5
v_gene: TRBV11-2
CDR3aa: CASRRGGLETQYF
CDR3nt: TGTGCCAGCAGGCGGGGGGGCCTGGAGACCCAGTACTTC

d_gene: TRBD1
abundance: .
len: 13
j_gene: TRBJ1-2
v_gene: TRBV4-1
CDR3aa: CASSQGTGGGYTF
CDR3nt: TGCGCCAGCAGCCAGGGGACAGGGGGTGGCTACACCTTC

d_gene: .
abundance: .
len: 14
j_gene: TRBJ2-7
v_gene: TRBV7-9
CDR3aa: CASSRGGQTYEQYF
CDR3nt: TGTGCCAGCAGCCGGGGTGGGCAAACCTACGAGCAGTACTTC

d_gene: .
abundance: .
len: 16
j_gene: TRBJ2-3
v_gene: TRBV7-7
CDR3aa: CASSLGTGKGTDTQYF
CDR3nt: TGTGCTAGCAGCTTAGGAACAGGGAAGGGCACAGATACGCAGTATTTT

d_gene: TRBD1
abundance: once
len: 15
j_gene: TRBJ2-1
v_gene: TRBV6-5
CDR3aa: CASSATGGSYNEQFF
CDR3nt: TGTGCCAGCAGTGCAACAGGGGGCTCCTACAATGAGCAGTTCTTC

d_gene: .
abundance: .
len: 15
j_gene: TRBJ1-4
v_gene: TRBV6-1
CDR3aa: CAIRNRGDTNEKLFF
CDR3nt: TGTGCCATCCGGAACCGGGGGGACACTAATGAAAAACTGTTTTTT

d_gene: TRBD1
abundance: .
len: 13
j_gene: TRBJ2-5
v_gene: TRBV27
CDR3aa: CASSPQGAETQYF
CDR3nt: TGTGCCAGCAGTCCACAGGGGGCAGAGACCCAGTACTTC

d_gene: TRBD2
abundance: few
len: 14
j_gene: TRBJ2-7
v_gene: TRBV2
CDR3aa: CASSALTSGGEQYF
CDR3nt: TGTGCCAGCAGTGCACTGACTAGCGGGGGCGAGCAGTACTTC

d_gene: .
abundance: once
len: 13
j_gene: TRBJ2-5
v_gene: TRBV29-1
CDR3aa: CSVIGGIDETQYF
CDR3nt: TGCAGCGTCATCGGGGGAATCGACGAGACCCAGTACTTC

d_gene: .
abundance: .
len: 16
j_gene: TRBJ1-5
v_gene: TRBV4-1
CDR3aa: CASSQDGIGGDQPQHF
CDR3nt: TGCGCCAGCAGCCAAGATGGAATTGGAGGCGATCAGCCCCAGCATTTT

d_gene: .
abundance: few
len: 15
j_gene: TRBJ2-3
v_gene: TRBV7-2
CDR3aa: CASSSTGTSTDTQYF
CDR3nt: TGTGCCAGCAGCTCGACAGGGACTAGCACAGATACGCAGTATTTT

d_gene: TRBD1
abundance: .
len: 16
j_gene: TRBJ1-1
v_gene: TRBV9
CDR3aa: CASSVGGTGTNTEAFF
CDR3nt: TGTGCCAGCAGCGTAGGAGGGACAGGAACGAACACTGAAGCTTTCTTT

d_gene: TRBD1
abundance: .
len: 14
j_gene: TRBJ2-1
v_gene: TRBV7-3
CDR3aa: CASSYRGRDNEQFF
CDR3nt: TGTGCCAGCAGCTACAGGGGGCGCGACAATGAGCAGTTCTTC

d_gene: .
abundance: few
len: 13
j_gene: TRBJ1-2
v_gene: TRBV29-1
CDR3aa: CSGFGGGYYGYTF
CDR3nt: TGCAGCGGTTTCGGGGGGGGATACTATGGCTACACCTTC

d_gene: .
abundance: .
len: 15
j_gene: TRBJ2-2
v_gene: TRBV19
CDR3aa: CASSSAGANTGELFF
CDR3nt: TGTGCCAGTAGTTCCGCGGGCGCGAACACCGGGGAGCTGTTTTTT

d_gene: .
abundance: .
len: 13
j_gene: TRBJ1-1
v_gene: TRBV5-1
CDR3aa: CASSYKRGQEAFF
CDR3nt: TGCGCCAGCAGCTACAAGAGGGGACAAGAAGCTTTCTTT

d_gene: .
abundance: few
len: 13
j_gene: TRBJ1-4
v_gene: TRBV7-6
CDR3aa: CASSLAGGEKLFF
CDR3nt: TGTGCCAGCAGCTTAGCAGGGGGTGAAAAACTGTTTTTT

d_gene: .
abundance: .
len: 15
j_gene: TRBJ1-5
v_gene: TRBV19
CDR3aa: CASSIAGFGNQPQHF
CDR3nt: TGTGCCAGTAGTATAGCGGGGTTTGGCAATCAGCCCCAGCATTTT

d_gene: TRBD2
abundance: .
len: 16
j_gene: TRBJ2-2
v_gene: TRBV7-7
CDR3aa: CASSLARERGTGELFF
CDR3nt: TGTGCTAGCAGCTTAGCCCGGGAGCGGGGGACCGGGGAGCTGTTTTTT

d_gene: TRBD1
abundance: few
len: 13
j_gene: TRBJ1-1
v_gene: TRBV6-1
CDR3aa: CASNQQGDPEAFF
CDR3nt: TGTGCCAGCAATCAGCAGGGGGACCCTGAAGCTTTCTTT

d_gene: .
abundance: .
len: 14
j_gene: TRBJ2-1
v_gene: TRBV5-1
CDR3aa: CASSPGQTYNEQFF
CDR3nt: TGCGCCAGCAGCCCGGGACAAACCTACAATGAGCAGTTCTTC

d_gene: TRBD2
abundance: few
len: 15
j_gene: TRBJ2-3
v_gene: TRBV27
CDR3aa: CASSLTSVGTDTQYF
CDR3nt: TGTGCCAGCAGTTTGACTAGCGTAGGCACAGATACGCAGTATTTT

d_gene: .
abundance: .
len: 14
j_gene: TRBJ1-2
v_gene: TRBV6-5
CDR3aa: CASSYQQGGDGYTF
CDR3nt: TGTGCCAGCAGTTACCAACAAGGAGGCGATGGCTACACCTTC

d_gene: .
abundance: .
len: 13
j_gene: TRBJ1-1
v_gene: TRBV7-8
CDR3aa: CASSPPGDTEAFF
CDR3nt: TGTGCCAGCAGCCCCCCGGGGGACACTGAAGCTTTCTTT

d_gene: .
abundance: few
len: 13
j_gene: TRBJ2-3
v_gene: TRBV7-9
CDR3aa: CASSGRGPDTQYF
CDR3nt: TGTGCCAGCAGCGGGCGGGGTCCAGATACGCAGTATTTT

d_gene: TRBD1
abundance: .
len: 16
j_gene: TRBJ1-2
v_gene: TRBV6-6
CDR3aa: CASSYLQGAQERGYTF
CDR3nt: TGTGCCAGCAGTTACCTTCAGGGGGCGCAAGAGCGTGGCTACACCTTC

d_gene: .
abundance: .
len: 15
j_gene: TRBJ1-2
v_gene: TRBV13
CDR3aa: CASSLGMGGAGGYTF
CDR3nt: TGTGCCAGCAGCTTGGGGATGGGGGGGGCAGGTGGCTACACCTTC

d_gene: TRBD1
abundance: .
len: 17
j_gene: TRBJ2-2
v_gene: TRBV4-2
CDR3aa: CASSRETGGINTGELFF
CDR3nt: TGTGCCAGCAGCCGAGAAACAGGGGGCATTAACACCGGGGAGCTGTTTTTT

d_gene: .
abundance: .
len: 11
j_gene: TRBJ1-2
v_gene: TRBV28
CDR3aa: CAARQNYGYTF
CDR3nt: TGTGCCGCCCGACAGAACTATGGCTACACCTTC

d_gene: TRBD1
abundance: .
len: 15
j_gene: TRBJ1-2
v_gene: TRBV4-1
CDR3aa: CASSHYPRGQDGYTF
CDR3nt: TGCGCCAGCAGCCACTATCCTAGGGGGCAGGATGGCTACACCTTC

d_gene: TRBD1
abundance: .
len: 16
j_gene: TRBJ2-7
v_gene: TRBV9
CDR3aa: CASSVTPDRGRNEQYF
CDR3nt: TGTGCCAGCAGCGTAACGCCTGACAGGGGGCGGAACGAGCAGTACTTC

d_gene: TRBD1
abundance: .
len: 13
j_gene: TRBJ1-1
v_gene: TRBV6-5
CDR3aa: CASSYSRQGEAFF
CDR3nt: TGTGCCAGCAGTTACTCGAGACAGGGTGAAGCTTTCTTT

d_gene: .
abundance: .
len: 13
j_gene: TRBJ2-3
v_gene: TRBV18
CDR3aa: CASSKGYTDTQYF
CDR3nt: TGTGCCAGCTCAAAGGGGTACACAGATACGCAGTATTTT

d_gene: TRBD1
abundance: .
len: 13
j_gene: TRBJ2-5
v_gene: TRBV18
CDR3aa: CASSWTGEETQYF
CDR3nt: TGTGCCAGCTCTTGGACAGGAGAAGAGACCCAGTACTTC

d_gene: .
abundance: .
len: 13
j_gene: TRBJ2-7
v_gene: TRBV19
CDR3aa: CASSPGGGHEQYF
CDR3nt: TGTGCCAGTAGTCCCGGTGGGGGCCACGAGCAGTACTTC

d_gene: .
abundance: .
len: 14
j_gene: TRBJ2-4
v_gene: TRBV5-6
CDR3aa: CASRSGLAKNIQYF
CDR3nt: TGTGCCAGCAGGAGCGGGTTGGCCAAAAACATTCAGTACTTC

d_gene: .
abundance: .
len: 14
j_gene: TRBJ1-4
v_gene: TRBV5-4
CDR3aa: CASSLWGLGEKLFF
CDR3nt: TGTGCCAGCAGCTTGTGGGGGCTCGGGGAAAAACTGTTTTTT

d_gene: TRBD1
abundance: few
len: 14
j_gene: TRBJ1-1
v_gene: TRBV7-2
CDR3aa: CASRLTGGDNGAFF
CDR3nt: TGTGCCAGCAGGCTCACAGGGGGCGATAACGGAGCTTTCTTT

d_gene: TRBD1
abundance: .
len: 17
j_gene: TRBJ2-2
v_gene: TRBV29-1
CDR3aa: CSVEDPRDRGRTGELFF
CDR3nt: TGCAGCGTTGAAGATCCCCGAGACAGGGGGCGAACCGGGGAGCTGTTTTTT